Shown below are 30 T cell receptor beta chains from a single sample sequenced in a study of regulatory T cells in long-lasting Graves disease. Time point noted: persistent/refractory GD, antithyroid drugs over 5 years with positive TRAb. The TCR library was made from RNA that had been extracted from PBMCs in TRIzol. Library construction for TCR beta used iRepertoire HTBI primers and Arm-PCR of CDR3 regions. TCRdb fed the multiplex PCR reads into MiXCR, producing one record per CDR3 protein. The sample yields a few hundred thousand distinct CDR3 sequences, around a fifth seen once. This specimen was peripheral blood mononuclear cells (PBMCs), taken when the disease was refractory, from a patient treated with antithyroid drugs. These receptors came from a female donor with Graves disease.

The CDR3 region has the DNA TGCGCCAGCAGCGTTGGGGTTGGCGAGACCCAGTACTTC. Protein sequence: CASSVGVGETQYF. The V and J genes are TRBV5-1 and TRBJ2-5, with D uncertain. Germline CDR1 reads SGHRS; CDR2 reads YFSETQ. The CDR3 loop spans 13 amino acids. The germline V and J ends were trimmed by 4 bases and 5 bases, with 12 bases remaining between them.

This chain joins TRBV10-3 and TRBJ2-5; TRBD1 matches at 9 bases. V shed 3 bases and J 7 bases; nucleotides not matched to a gene: 6. Germline lookup yields CDR1 ENHRY and CDR2 SYGVKD. This CDR3 contains 14 residues. The CDR3 DNA is TGTGCCATCAGTGAAACAGGGGGCGAGACGACCCAGTACTTC. It codes for CAISETGGETTQYF.

This clonotype was counted only a few times. The genes are TRBV3-1 and TRBJ2-2; no definite D call. V was pared by 4 bases and J by 6 bases, with 9 bases between. Germline V lookup: CDR1 LGHDT, CDR2 YNNKEL (reference sequence). The CDR3 covers 13 residues. The CDR3 DNA is TGTGCCAGCAGCCTTCTCGCAGCCGGGGAGCTGTTTTTT. Protein product: CASSLLAAGELFF. The whole variable domain, filled in from reference TRBV3-1 and TRBJ2-2, reads DTAVSQTPKYLVTQMGNDKSIKCEQNLGHDTMYWYKQDSKKFLKIMFSYNNKELIINETVPNRFSPKSPDKAHLNLHINSLELGDSAVYFCASSLLAAGELFFGEGSRLTVL.

This clonotype was counted ten times or more. The rearrangement links TRBV27 to TRBJ2-4, with TRBD1 identical over 8 bases. Germline V gene data show CDR1 as MNHEY and CDR2 as SMNVEV (reference sequence). The V and J ends lost 5 bases and 1 base, in that order; junction bases with no gene match: 7. The CDR3 totals 16 residues. CDR3 sequence: CASSPGTGGAKNIQYF. The CDR3 DNA reads as TGTGCCAGCAGTCCAGGGACAGGAGGCGCCAAAAACATTCAGTACTTC.

This clonotype was found once. This may come from a read error, since a much larger clone is one base off. The chain carries TRBV6-5 and TRBJ2-7; the match to TRBD2 covers 13 bases. The germline gives CDR1 MNHEY, CDR2 SVGAGI. This CDR3 is built from 19 residues. V lost 2 bases to trimming and J lost 7 bases; unmatched junction nucleotides: 17. Here the CDR3 DNA reads TGTGCCAGCAGTTACACGTCCCCGACTAGCGGGAGGACCCTATGGGAGCAGTACTTC. This translates into CASSYTSPTSGRTLWEQYF.

This clonotype occurred a few times. The CDR3 region has the DNA TGTGCCAGCAGCCTCACCATCGCAACCTACGAGCAGTACTTC. Encoded protein: CASSLTIATYEQYF. The V gene is TRBV7-8, the J gene TRBJ2-7; no clear D. Germline V gene data show CDR1 as SGHVS and CDR2 as FQNEAQ. Trimming pared 5 bases from V and 2 bases from J, leaving 13 bases between. The CDR3 totals 14 residues.

This clonotype was counted a few times. The rearrangement joins TRBV20-1 to TRBJ1-3; D gene ambiguous. Germline assignment: CDR1 DFQATT and CDR2 SNEGSKA (reference sequence). The germline V and J ends were trimmed by 1 base and 2 bases, with 9 bases remaining between them. The CDR3 length is 14 residues. The CDR3 is CSARVSGTGNTIYF. Written as DNA, the CDR3 is TGCAGTGCTAGAGTCAGTGGGACTGGAAACACCATATATTTT.

V usage is TRBV19 and J usage is TRBJ1-1; D gene uncertain. The CDR3 is made up of 17 amino acids. CDR1 is LNHDA and CDR2 is SQIVND in the germline V gene (reference sequence). The V gene lost 5 bases and the J gene lost 0 bases, with 19 bases spanning the gap. The CDR3 region is CASSFSTGFKVNTEAFF. The CDR3 DNA follows: TGTGCCAGTAGTTTCTCGACGGGGTTTAAGGTGAACACTGAAGCTTTCTTT.

Ten or more counts support this clonotype. The chain has TRBV20-1 and TRBJ2-5, with 8 positions matching TRBD1. The germline gives CDR1 DFQATT, CDR2 SNEGSKA (reference sequence). The CDR3 contains 14 residues. The V gene end was trimmed by 0 bases and the J gene end by 4 bases; junction bases not matched to a gene: 4. The CDR3 spells CSAREDRVGETQYF. The CDR3 DNA follows: TGCAGTGCTAGAGAGGACAGGGTGGGAGAGACCCAGTACTTC.

V and J are TRBV19 and TRBJ2-1, with D tentatively TRBD2 (5 bases). Trimming removed 6 bases at V and 4 bases at J, with 10 bases between. Germline CDR1 reads LNHDA; CDR2 reads SQIVND (reference sequence). CDR3 length: 13 residues. For the CDR3, the DNA is TGTGCCAGTAGCGGGATTTCGTACAATGAGCAGTTCTTC. Translation gives CASSGISYNEQFF. Combining the CDR3 with reference TRBV19 and TRBJ2-1 gives the whole variable domain DGGITQSPKYLFRKEGQNVTLSCEQNLNHDAMYWYRQDPGQGLRLIYYSQIVNDFQKGDIAEGYSVSREKKESFPLTVTSAQKNPTAFYLCASSGISYNEQFFGPGTRLTVL.

This clonotype has a count of ten or more. The rearrangement joins TRBV15 to TRBJ2-7, with a tentative D call TRBD1 (5 bases). The CDR3 is made up of 16 amino acids. V lost 0 bases, J lost 2 bases, and 14 bases lay in between. Germline CDR1 reads LNHNV; CDR2 reads YYDKDF (reference sequence). As DNA, the CDR3 is TGTGCCACCAGCAGAGATATAACAGGTCAAACCTACGAGCAGTACTTC. Amino acid sequence: CATSRDITGQTYEQYF.

The chain employs TRBV18 and TRBJ2-2; 12 positions agree with TRBD2. CDR1 is KGHSH, CDR2 LQKENI, per germline. V gave up 3 bases and J gave up 5 bases; unmatched junction bases: 4. The CDR3 length is 16 residues. Here the CDR3 reads CASSPQGLAGTGELFF. The CDR3 DNA reads as TGTGCCAGCTCACCCCAGGGACTAGCGGGTACCGGGGAGCTGTTTTTT.

This clonotype is classed as large. The chain employs TRBV11-2 and TRBJ2-7; a weak D match, TRBD2 (5 bases). Per germline, CDR1 SGHAT and CDR2 FQNNGV. Trimming removed 0 bases from V and 0 bases from J, with 9 bases in between. The CDR3 has 15 residues. The CDR3 reads CASSLEAGLSYEQYF. The CDR3 DNA reads as TGTGCCAGCAGCTTAGAGGCGGGTCTCTCCTACGAGCAGTACTTC.

This clonotype showed up just a few times. This sequence joins TRBV27 and TRBJ2-7; 10 bases align to TRBD1. The length of the CDR3 is 15 residues. V dropped 4 bases and J dropped 2; count of bases not matched to a gene: 5. Germline loops: CDR1 MNHEY, CDR2 SMNVEV (reference sequence). The chain's CDR3 is CASSSWTGGTYEQYF. The DNA of the CDR3 is TGTGCCAGCAGTTCCTGGACAGGGGGAACCTACGAGCAGTACTTC.

The rearrangement links TRBV20-1 to TRBJ1-1; 9 bases match TRBD1. V lost 1 base to trimming and J lost 11 bases; unmatched junction nucleotides: 8. The CDR3 sequence is 13 residues long. Germline V gene data show CDR1 as DFQATT and CDR2 as SNEGSKA (reference sequence). This chain's CDR3 is CSARGGTGRSAFF. CDR3 in DNA: TGCAGTGCTAGAGGGGGGACAGGGAGGTCTGCTTTCTTT.

As to this clonotype: A much larger clone sits a single nucleotide away, making a read error possible. The CDR3 region is CASSDRGLSQPQHF. CDR3 coding DNA: TGTGCCAGCAGTGATAGGGGGTTGAGTCAGCCCCAGCATTTT. The chain employs TRBV2 and TRBJ1-5; possible D gene TRBD1, 6 bases. The CDR3 totals 14 residues. Germline values: CDR1 SNHLY, CDR2 FYNNEI. Trimming left V 3 bases short and J 6 bases short, with 12 bases between.

In this sample, this clonotype turned up a few times. V and J are TRBV4-1 and TRBJ2-7; D perhaps matches TRBD2 (6 bases). This CDR3 has 14 residues. V was clipped by 6 bases and J by 0 bases, with 12 bases between them. CDR1 MGHRA and CDR2 YSYEKL come from the germline V gene. The CDR3 sequence is CASRDLATSYEQYF. Here the CDR3 DNA reads TGCGCCAGCAGAGACCTAGCGACCTCCTACGAGCAGTACTTC.

This chain connects TRBV28 to TRBJ2-7; the D call may be TRBD1 or TRBD2 (5 bases each). The CDR3 sequence is 16 residues long. Germline lookup yields CDR1 MDHEN and CDR2 SYDVKM. Trimming took 6 bases from V and 1 from J, leaving 19 bases between them. The CDR3 here is CASRTRDPTQSYEQYF. DNA of the CDR3: TGTGCCAGCAGAACCCGGGACCCAACACAATCCTACGAGCAGTACTTC.

The chain joins TRBV28 to TRBJ2-1; D is possibly TRBD2 (5 bases). CDR1 MDHEN and CDR2 SYDVKM come from the germline V gene. This CDR3 spans 14 amino acids. Trimming stripped 6 bases from V and 8 bases from J, with 17 bases between. The CDR3 protein is CASRLGSTFHEQFF. CDR3 DNA: TGTGCCAGCAGATTAGGGAGTACCTTTCATGAGCAGTTCTTC.

This chain uses TRBV7-9 with TRBJ1-6, with 10 bases identical to TRBD1. Trimming at V came to 0 bases and at J to 9 bases, leaving 11 bases not matched to a gene. The CDR3 has 18 residues. CDR1 and CDR2 from the germline V gene are SEHNR and FQNEAQ (reference sequence). The DNA for the CDR3 is TGTGCCAGCAGCTTAGCGCGTCAGGACAGGGGGATCTCTTCACCCCTCCACTTT. Protein sequence: CASSLARQDRGISSPLHF. Complete variable domain (other parts from reference TRBV7-9 and TRBJ1-6): DTGVSQNPRHKITKRGQNVTFRCDPISEHNRLYWYRQTLGQGPEFLTYFQNEAQLEKSRLLSDRFSAERPKGSFSTLEIQRTEQGDSAMYLCASSLARQDRGISSPLHFGNGTRLTVT.

This clonotype came up many times. CDR3 residues: CASSPDSLLDYGYTF. In DNA form, the CDR3 reads TGTGCCAGCAGCCCGGACAGCCTATTAGACTATGGCTACACCTTC. J is TRBJ1-2 and V is TRBV12-3 or TRBV12-4, with D tentatively TRBD1 (6 bases). This CDR3 region has 15 residues. V gave up 6 bases and J gave up 3 bases, with 17 bases separating them.

In regard to this clonotype: A much larger clone lies one base from this, so it may be a read error. This chain connects TRBV20-1 to TRBJ2-7, with TRBD2 identical over 9 bases. The trim removed 6 bases at V and 3 bases at J, leaving 3 bases unmatched. The CDR3 extends over 12 amino acids. The germline V gene has CDR1 DFQATT and CDR2 SNEGSKA (reference sequence). The CDR3 loop is CSASSGIYEQYF. In DNA form, the CDR3 reads TGCAGTGCGTCTAGCGGGATCTACGAGCAGTACTTC.

The chain carries TRBV20-1 and TRBJ2-2, with 9 bases aligning to TRBD2. The germline V gene encodes CDR1 DFQATT and CDR2 SNEGSKA (reference sequence). This CDR3 has 17 amino acids. The V and J ends lost 0 bases and 4 bases, in that order; junction bases with no gene match: 9. The CDR3 loop is CSARDPGLASGTGELFF. CDR3 nucleotide sequence: TGCAGTGCTAGAGACCCGGGACTAGCATCCGGCACCGGGGAGCTGTTTTTT.

This clonotype was counted only a few times. V is TRBV6-1 and J is TRBJ2-5; 7 bases are a match to TRBD1. The J call may be in error: the DNA end matches TRBJ2-1 better. Germline V gives CDR1 MNHNS, CDR2 SASEGT. The CDR3 runs to 14 residues. For the CDR3, the DNA is TGTGCCAGCAGTGAATGGGGGACAGTCGGTGAGCAGTTCTTC. Its protein product is CASSEWGTVGEQFF.

CDR3 DNA sequence: TGCGCCAGCAGTGATGGGGCTGAAGCTTTCTTT. Its protein is CASSDGAEAFF. The chain combines TRBV5-1 with TRBJ1-1; no reliable D call. Trimming took off 5 bases at V and 6 bases at J, with 8 bases between the two ends. The CDR3 runs 11 residues. Germline CDR1 SGHRS, CDR2 YFSETQ.

This clonotype has a count of ten or more. The rearrangement joins TRBV6-2 or TRBV6-3 to TRBJ2-5, with 7 bases identical to TRBD2. CDR1 is MNHEY, CDR2 SVGEGT, per germline. Trimming took 2 bases from V and 5 from J; bases not matched to a gene: 5. This CDR3 is 14 amino acids long. The CDR3 here is CASSYRGGSETQYF. DNA for the CDR3: TGTGCCAGCAGTTACAGAGGCGGGAGTGAGACCCAGTACTTC.

The gene calls are TRBV20-1 and TRBJ1-4; D is uncertain. V gave up 0 bases and J gave up 3 bases, with 5 bases separating them. The CDR3 has 13 residues. Germline V lookup: CDR1 DFQATT, CDR2 SNEGSKA (reference sequence). CDR3 in amino acids: CSARDSANEKLFF. In nucleotides, the CDR3 is TGCAGTGCTAGAGACAGTGCTAATGAAAAACTGTTTTTT.

This sequence joins TRBV30 and TRBJ2-1; weak D call: TRBD2 (6 bases). Germline loops: CDR1 GTSNPN, CDR2 SVGIG (reference sequence). V was shortened by 0 bases and J by 5 bases, with 20 bases between the two germline ends. The CDR3 totals 17 residues. CDR3 nucleotides: TGTGCCTGGAGTGTATTTTCGGGAACGGGAGCCCACAATGAGCAGTTCTTC. Protein: CAWSVFSGTGAHNEQFF.

The rearrangement uses TRBV9 and TRBJ2-5; D is ambiguous. Trimming shortened V by 3 bases and J by 5 bases, and 8 bases separated the two germline ends. The germline V gene encodes CDR1 SGDLS and CDR2 YYNGEE. The CDR3 sequence is 12 residues long. The CDR3 DNA sequence: TGTGCCAGCAGCGGACCGGCCGAGACCCAGTACTTC. It is translated as CASSGPAETQYF.

The genes are TRBV3-1 and TRBJ2-1; 10 nucleotides match TRBD2. The CDR3 consists of 16 residues. Per the germline V gene, CDR1 is LGHDT and CDR2 is YNNKEL (reference sequence). J lost 10 bases, V lost 3 bases, and 12 bases had no gene match. This chain's CDR3 is CASSHGVLAGGDEQFF. The CDR3 DNA reads TGTGCCAGCAGCCATGGAGTTTTAGCGGGAGGAGACGAGCAGTTCTTC.